The entry below gives a single T cell receptor (beta chain) sequence along with its context. The trim removed 5 bases at V and 10 bases at J, leaving 3 bases unmatched. The CDR3 length is 12 residues. In germline, CDR1 is PRHDT, CDR2 FYEKMQ (reference sequence). Naive CD8 cells lacked CD45RO and underwent positive selection for CCR7, leaving out terminally differentiated effector memory CD45RA+ cells. This sample is part of a study of shared clonotypes between healthy human individuals. Clones were read by immunoSEQ multiplex PCR, and TCRdb kept only the in-frame ones, dropping some. The profile shows roughly 1,800,000 clones, approximately 94% of them singletons.

This TCR came from a man aged 18 to 29 in good health. Sequences were obtained from naive CD8+ T cells sorted from blood. The chain carries TRBV13 and TRBJ1-3; 9 nucleotides match TRBD1. As DNA, the CDR3 is TGTGCCAGCAGCCCAGGACAGGGGACCATATATTTT. Translation: CASSPGQGTIYF.